This TCR beta chain appears in the sequencing data of a study of T cell responses to AZD1222 COVID-19 vaccine. Method: immunoSEQ multiplex PCR; TCRdb's copy keeps in-frame clones and lacks some. Of about 180,000 clones listed, roughly 88% are singletons. Researchers grouped second doses given at about 4 or about 12 weeks into one pool. This clone was seen more than once but under ten times. CDR3 length: 15 residues. CDR1 and CDR2 (germline): MNHNS, SASEGT. V was shortened by 1 base and J by 2 bases, with 10 bases between the two germline ends. V usage is TRBV6-1 and J usage is TRBJ2-3; D is perhaps TRBD1 or TRBD2 (5 bases each). This TCR was sampled from an adult who received the AZD1222 COVID-19 vaccine. Sequenced material: peripheral blood, taken 28 days after the second AZD1222 dose. CDR3 sequence (DNA): TGTGCCAGCAGTGAAGTGAGAGGGGTCACAGATACGCAGTATTTT. Encoded protein: CASSEVRGVTDTQYF.